Below, 13 T cell receptor beta chains from the same sample are listed, as sequenced in a study of T cell clonotyping in hematopoietic cell transplantation. Some clones are missing from TCRdb's copy, which holds only in-frame ones; the method was immunoSEQ multiplex PCR. The sample records more than 70,000 clones, roughly 95% being singletons. As to time point: recipient sample about 28 days before transplant, after cytoreduction. Source: peripheral blood mononuclear cells, taken before stem cell transplant. The receptor source for this set is a woman in her 50s with acute myeloid leukemia. Some clones in this sample may be carry-over from other donors' samples.

J is TRBJ2-5 and V is TRBV5-1, with 10 nucleotides matching TRBD2. After removal of 7 bases from V and 0 bases from J, the junction contained 6 bases not matched to a gene. The germline gives CDR1 SGHRS, CDR2 YFSETQ. The CDR3 contains 15 residues. CDR3 loop: CASGLAGVHQETQYF. CDR3 sequence (DNA): TGCGCCAGCGGGCTAGCGGGAGTCCACCAAGAGACCCAGTACTTC.

The rearrangement joins TRBV28 to TRBJ1-5, with D maybe TRBD1 (5 bases). Trimming shortened V by 6 bases and J by 4 bases, and 13 bases separated the two germline ends. This CDR3 contains 14 residues. Per the germline V gene, CDR1 is MDHEN and CDR2 is SYDVKM. CDR3 nucleotides: TGTGCCAGCAGAAAAACCGGGGGAAATCAGCCCCAGCATTTT. It specifies CASRKTGGNQPQHF.

The chain is built from TRBV2 and TRBJ2-5; 10 bases match TRBD1. With V trimmed by 4 bases and J by 5 bases, 7 bases remained unmatched. The germline V gene has CDR1 SNHLY and CDR2 FYNNEI. CDR3 length: 15 amino acids. Written as DNA, the CDR3 is TGTGCCAGCAGTGCCCGGGACAGGGGAGGGGAGACCCAGTACTTC. Protein: CASSARDRGGETQYF. Full variable domain (outside the CDR3, taken from reference TRBV2 and TRBJ2-5): EPEVTQTPSHQVTQMGQEVILRCVPISNHLYFYWYRQILGQKVEFLVSFYNNEISEKSEIFDDQFSVERPDGSNFTLKIRSTKLEDSAMYFCASSARDRGGETQYFGPGTRLLVL.

A single count supports this clone. The genes are TRBV10-3 and TRBJ1-6; D perhaps matches TRBD1 (6 bases). V was shortened by 10 bases and J by 12 bases, with 13 bases between the two germline ends. Germline V lookup: CDR1 ENHRY, CDR2 SYGVKD. The CDR3 runs 11 residues. The CDR3 spells CATGTPIPLHF. The CDR3 DNA reads as TGTGCCACCGGGACACCAATACCCCTCCACTTT.

V usage is TRBV6-1 and J usage is TRBJ1-2; D possibly corresponds to TRBD1 (6 bases). CDR3 length: 13 residues. Germline CDR1 and CDR2: MNHNS and SASEGT. V lost 7 bases and J 6 bases, leaving 15 bases between the germline ends. CDR3: CASKEGGWDGYTF. The DNA of the CDR3 is TGTGCCAGCAAGGAAGGGGGGTGGGATGGCTACACCTTC.

The rearrangement joins TRBV4-2 to TRBJ2-3; 8 bases align to TRBD2. The ends lost 3 bases at V and 1 base at J; junction bases unmatched: 3. In germline, CDR1 is LGHNA, CDR2 YNFKEQ. The CDR3 covers 15 residues. CDR3 in DNA: TGTGCCAGCAGCCATTTCGGGAGGGGCACAGATACGCAGTATTTT. Translating it yields CASSHFGRGTDTQYF.

CDR3 in amino acids: CASSPRRTGTRGYTF. The CDR3 nucleotides read TGTGCCAGCAGCCCTCGGCGGACAGGAACTCGCGGCTACACCTTC. The chain couples TRBV7-6 to TRBJ1-2, with 7 bases that match TRBD1. V dropped 5 bases and J dropped 8; count of bases not matched to a gene: 14. CDR1 is SGHVS and CDR2 is FNYEAQ in the germline V gene. This CDR3 contains 15 residues.

The V gene is TRBV7-2, the J gene TRBJ2-2, with 12 positions matching TRBD2. The CDR3 extends over 15 amino acids. Germline values: CDR1 SGHTA, CDR2 FQGNSA. V lost 6 bases, J lost 6 bases, and 5 bases stayed unmatched. CDR3 DNA sequence: TGTGCCAGCAGGAAACGACTAGCGGGGGCCGGGGAGCTGTTTTTT. It codes for CASRKRLAGAGELFF.

This chain joins TRBV27 and TRBJ1-5; a weak D match, TRBD1 (5 bases). The CDR3 extends over 15 amino acids. From germline, CDR1 is MNHEY and CDR2 SMNVEV (reference sequence). Trimming removed 3 bases at V and 4 bases at J, with 13 bases between. The CDR3 spells CASSFSRAGNQPQHF. CDR3 nucleotide sequence: TGTGCCAGCAGTTTTTCGAGGGCAGGGAATCAGCCCCAGCATTTT.

The J gene is TRBJ2-1, the V gene TRBV2; 10 nucleotides agree with TRBD1. The CDR3 consists of 13 residues. Per germline, CDR1 SNHLY and CDR2 FYNNEI. With 4 bases clipped from V and 12 bases from J, the junction kept 6 bases outside the gene matches. CDR3 sequence: CASSGQGAGWQFF. The CDR3 DNA is TGTGCCAGCAGTGGACAGGGGGCGGGATGGCAGTTCTTC.

The genes are TRBV7-2 and TRBJ2-7, with TRBD1 matching over 7 bases. Germline V lookup: CDR1 SGHTA, CDR2 FQGNSA. The CDR3 covers 14 residues. Trimming took 5 bases from V and 3 from J; bases not matched to a gene: 7. CDR3 region: CASSEGQIYYEQYF. CDR3 bases: TGTGCCAGCAGCGAGGGACAGATCTACTACGAGCAGTACTTC.

The chain uses TRBV4-2 and TRBJ2-7, with 9 bases identical to TRBD1. V lost 3 bases, J lost 4 bases, and 7 bases stayed unmatched. Germline loops: CDR1 LGHNA, CDR2 YNFKEQ. This CDR3 is built from 15 residues. The CDR3 loop reads CASSQAGTGLYEQYF. CDR3 DNA: TGTGCCAGCAGCCAGGCCGGGACAGGGCTATACGAGCAGTACTTC.

This clone was observed once. V and J are TRBV5-6 and TRBJ1-1, with D possibly matching TRBD1 (5 bases). Germline CDR1 and CDR2: SGHDT and YYEEEE. The germline V and J ends were trimmed by 2 bases and 8 bases, with 13 bases remaining between them. The length of the CDR3 is 13 residues. CDR3 sequence reads: CASSLWGVIEAFF. CDR3 nucleotides: TGTGCCAGCAGCTTATGGGGGGTCATAGAAGCTTTCTTT.